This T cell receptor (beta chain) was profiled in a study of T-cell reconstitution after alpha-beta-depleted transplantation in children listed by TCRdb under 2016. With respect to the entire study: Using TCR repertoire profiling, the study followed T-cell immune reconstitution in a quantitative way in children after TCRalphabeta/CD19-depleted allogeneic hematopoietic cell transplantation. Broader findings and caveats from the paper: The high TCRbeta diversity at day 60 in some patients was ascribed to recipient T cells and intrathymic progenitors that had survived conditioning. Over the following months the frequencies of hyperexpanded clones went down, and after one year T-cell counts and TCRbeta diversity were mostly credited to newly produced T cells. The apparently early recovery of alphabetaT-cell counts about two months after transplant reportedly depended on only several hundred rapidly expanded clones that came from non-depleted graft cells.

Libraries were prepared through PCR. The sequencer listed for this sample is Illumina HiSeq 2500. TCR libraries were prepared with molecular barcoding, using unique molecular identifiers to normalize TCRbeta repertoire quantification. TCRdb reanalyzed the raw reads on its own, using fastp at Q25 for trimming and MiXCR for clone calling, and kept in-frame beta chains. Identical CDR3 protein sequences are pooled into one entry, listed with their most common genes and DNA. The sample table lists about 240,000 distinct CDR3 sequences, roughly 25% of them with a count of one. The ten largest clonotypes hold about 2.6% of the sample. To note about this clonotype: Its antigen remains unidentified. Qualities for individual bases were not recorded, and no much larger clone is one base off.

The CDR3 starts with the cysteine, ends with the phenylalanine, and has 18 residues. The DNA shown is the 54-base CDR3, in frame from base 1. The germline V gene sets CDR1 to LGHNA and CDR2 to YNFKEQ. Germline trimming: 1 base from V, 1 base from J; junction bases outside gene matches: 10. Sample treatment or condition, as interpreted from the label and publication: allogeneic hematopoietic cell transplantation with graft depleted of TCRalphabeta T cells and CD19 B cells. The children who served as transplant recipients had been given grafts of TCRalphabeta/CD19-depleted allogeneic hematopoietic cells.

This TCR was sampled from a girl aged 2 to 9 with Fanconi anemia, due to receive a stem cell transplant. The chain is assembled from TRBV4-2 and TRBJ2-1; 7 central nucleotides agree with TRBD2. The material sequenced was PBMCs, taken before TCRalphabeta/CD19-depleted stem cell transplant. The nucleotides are TGTGCCAGCAGCCAAGCGGATCTAGTGGGGGGGTCCTACAATGAGCAGTTCTTC. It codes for CASSQADLVGGSYNEQFF.